This is a list of T cell receptor beta chains from one sample in a study of cytomegalovirus exposure and HLA in healthy donors. Libraries were prepared by immunoSEQ multiplex PCR; TCRdb keeps only in-frame clonotypes and omits some of them. There are about 130,000 clones in the sample; around 82% occur only once, and approximately 10% lies in the top ten. The source material was PBMCs. The receptors here all came from a male donor in good health and CMV-seropositive. Each CDR3 is given with its conserved first and last residue. A D gene is named only where the DNA matches it firmly. Expanded clones get a size class; other rows say once, few or many, or leave the size out.

j_gene: TRBJ2-6
abundance: -
d_gene: -
v_gene: TRBV4-1
CDR3aa: CASSQPGANGLTF
CDR3nt: TGCGCCAGCAGCCAACCTGGGGCCAACGGCCTGACTTTC

j_gene: TRBJ2-2
abundance: -
d_gene: -
v_gene: TRBV6-1
CDR3aa: CASKIRLDTGELFF
CDR3nt: TGTGCCAGCAAAATTCGACTAGATACCGGGGAGCTGTTTTTT

j_gene: TRBJ2-3
abundance: few
d_gene: -
v_gene: TRBV27
CDR3aa: CASSPSTDTQYF
CDR3nt: TGTGCCAGCAGCCCATCCACAGATACGCAGTATTTT

j_gene: TRBJ1-5
abundance: once
d_gene: -
v_gene: TRBV18
CDR3aa: CASSTQTYQPQHF
CDR3nt: TGTGCCAGCTCGACACAAACGTATCAGCCCCAGCATTTT

j_gene: TRBJ2-3
abundance: -
d_gene: -
v_gene: TRBV4-2
CDR3aa: CASSRSTNPGTDTQYF
CDR3nt: TGTGCCAGCAGCCGATCGACTAACCCAGGCACAGATACGCAGTATTTT

j_gene: TRBJ1-2
abundance: once
d_gene: -
v_gene: TRBV9
CDR3aa: CASPAGGAYYGYTF
CDR3nt: TGTGCCAGCCCGGCGGGGGGCGCCTACTATGGCTACACCTTC

j_gene: TRBJ1-6
abundance: -
d_gene: TRBD1
v_gene: TRBV5-6
CDR3aa: CASSFGTGNRSPLHF
CDR3nt: TGTGCCAGCAGCTTCGGGACAGGGAATCGGTCACCCCTCCACTTT

j_gene: TRBJ2-5
abundance: once
d_gene: TRBD2
v_gene: TRBV9
CDR3aa: CASSPPPTSGRAETQYF
CDR3nt: TGTGCCAGCAGTCCTCCTCCTACTAGCGGGAGAGCTGAGACCCAGTACTTC

j_gene: TRBJ1-1
abundance: -
d_gene: -
v_gene: TRBV9
CDR3aa: CASSVGEPTEAFF
CDR3nt: TGTGCCAGCAGCGTCGGGGAGCCCACTGAAGCTTTCTTT

j_gene: TRBJ2-1
abundance: -
d_gene: TRBD2
v_gene: TRBV29-1
CDR3aa: CSVAWASGSTVQFF
CDR3nt: TGCAGCGTTGCTTGGGCTAGCGGGAGCACGGTACAGTTCTTC

j_gene: TRBJ2-3
abundance: -
d_gene: TRBD2
v_gene: TRBV27
CDR3aa: CASSPALAGHTDTQYF
CDR3nt: TGTGCCAGCAGTCCCGCACTAGCGGGACACACAGATACGCAGTATTTT

j_gene: TRBJ2-4
abundance: once
d_gene: -
v_gene: TRBV21-1
CDR3aa: CASSKVSGWSNSKNIQYF
CDR3nt: TGTGCCAGCAGCAAAGTTTCGGGGTGGAGCAATTCCAAAAACATTCAGTACTTC

j_gene: TRBJ2-5
abundance: -
d_gene: -
v_gene: TRBV30
CDR3aa: CAWRPRDSRETQYF
CDR3nt: TGTGCCTGGAGACCTCGGGACTCACGGGAGACCCAGTACTTC